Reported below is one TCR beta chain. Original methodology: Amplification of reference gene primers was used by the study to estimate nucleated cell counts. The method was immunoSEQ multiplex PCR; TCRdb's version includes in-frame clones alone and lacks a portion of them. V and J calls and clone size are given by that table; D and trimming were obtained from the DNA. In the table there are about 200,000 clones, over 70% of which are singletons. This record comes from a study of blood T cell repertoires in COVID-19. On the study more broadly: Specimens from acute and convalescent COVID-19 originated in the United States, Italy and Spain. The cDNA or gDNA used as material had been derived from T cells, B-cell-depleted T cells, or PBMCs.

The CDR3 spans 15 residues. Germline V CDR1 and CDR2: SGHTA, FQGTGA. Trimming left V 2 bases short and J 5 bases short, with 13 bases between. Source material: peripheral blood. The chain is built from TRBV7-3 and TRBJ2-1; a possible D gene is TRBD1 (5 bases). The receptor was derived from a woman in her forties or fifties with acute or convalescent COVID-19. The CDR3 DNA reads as TGTGCCAGCAGCTTAGACAGTCCCCTGGACAATGAGCAGTTCTTC. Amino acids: CASSLDSPLDNEQFF.